The present T cell receptor beta chain was sequenced within a study of tumor and adjacent non-tumor tissue in lung cancer. Study as a whole: The cohort had about a dozen adenocarcinoma, a couple of squamous cell and 1 small cell patients.

J gave up 6 bases and V 0 bases, and 6 bases lay outside the gene matches. This CDR3 is 16 amino acids long. Looked up from germline, CDR1 is DFQATT and CDR2 is SNEGSKA (reference sequence). Broader study findings: Shorter survival was associated with higher TCR diversity in tumors. Tumor tissue had significantly higher TCR diversity than normal lung.

RNA was extracted from bulk tissue without any cell sorting. Newly diagnosed lung cancer patients had thoracic surgery in China, August–late 2014, without prior chemotherapy. A modified ARM-PCR protocol with three rounds of nested PCR amplified TCRbeta. TCRdb re-called the multiplex PCR reads with MiXCR, one entry per CDR3 protein. The sample consists of around 200,000 distinct CDR3 sequences, 70% to 75% of them appearing once. This clonotype was recorded many times. The antigen is unknown. The TCR comes from a man aged 55 to 70 with non-small cell lung cancer. Sequences were obtained from lung tumor tissue. This chain connects TRBV20-1 to TRBJ1-4, with 11 bases that match TRBD1. The CDR3 spells CSARDMDRGLDEKLFF. The DNA of the CDR3 is TGCAGTGCTAGAGATATGGACAGGGGGCTGGATGAAAAACTGTTTTTT.